The T cell receptor (beta chain) under discussion was sequenced for a study of cytomegalovirus exposure and HLA in healthy donors. Turning to the study itself: In terms of ancestry, the Caucasian-associated cluster contained roughly 81% of the approximately 420 genotyped donors.

The CDR3 totals 14 residues. The ends lost 5 bases at V and 5 bases at J; junction bases unmatched: 8. Germline loops: CDR1 MDHEN, CDR2 SYDVKM. Note on this clone: Antigen: not known.

Notes on the study in general: Later analysis suggested links between common viral pathogens and several top significant clusters. Accurate predictions that matched the HLA-A and HLA-B alleles of most subjects were reportedly made from TCR beta sequences. Most TCR sequences were uncommon, yet certain public TCRs appeared in many donors.

It was with 60 Vbeta and 13 Jbeta primers that the PCR ran. This table comes from immunoSEQ multiplex PCR, and its TCRdb copy is limited to in-frame clones, with some not included. The table includes tens of thousands of clones, roughly 80% detected once. The sample taken for sequencing was PBMCs. The TCR comes from a man aged 25-40 years in good health and CMV-seropositive. The V gene is TRBV28, the J gene TRBJ1-2; 7 bases line up with TRBD1. In DNA form, the CDR3 reads TGTGCCAGCAGTAGAGGGGGACAGAATTATGGCTACACCTTC. Translating gives CASSRGGQNYGYTF.